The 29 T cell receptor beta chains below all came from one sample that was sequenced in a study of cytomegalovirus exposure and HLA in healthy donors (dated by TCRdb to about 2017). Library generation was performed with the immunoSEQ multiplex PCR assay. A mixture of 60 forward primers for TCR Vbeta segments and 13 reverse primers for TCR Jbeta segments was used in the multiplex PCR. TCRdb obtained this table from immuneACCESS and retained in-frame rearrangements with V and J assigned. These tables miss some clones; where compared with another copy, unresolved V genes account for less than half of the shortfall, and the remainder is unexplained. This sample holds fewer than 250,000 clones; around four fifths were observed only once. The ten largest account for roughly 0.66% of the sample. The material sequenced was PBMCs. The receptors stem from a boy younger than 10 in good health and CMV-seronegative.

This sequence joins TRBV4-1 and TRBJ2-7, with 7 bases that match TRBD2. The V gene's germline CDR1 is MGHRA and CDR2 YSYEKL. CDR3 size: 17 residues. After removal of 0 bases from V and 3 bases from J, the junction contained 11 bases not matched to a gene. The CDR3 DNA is TGCGCCAGCAGCCAAGATCCAGGCGGGGGTCCTATCTACGAGCAGTACTTC. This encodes CASSQDPGGGPIYEQYF.

The CDR3 reads CASSQVLLATDTQYF. As DNA, the CDR3 is TGTGCCAGCAGCCAAGTATTACTAGCCACAGATACGCAGTATTTT. The J gene is TRBJ2-3, the V gene TRBV14; D might be TRBD2 (6 bases). V was shortened by 1 base and J by 2 bases, with 10 bases between the two germline ends. There are 15 residues in the CDR3. The germline V gene has CDR1 SGHDN and CDR2 FVKESK.

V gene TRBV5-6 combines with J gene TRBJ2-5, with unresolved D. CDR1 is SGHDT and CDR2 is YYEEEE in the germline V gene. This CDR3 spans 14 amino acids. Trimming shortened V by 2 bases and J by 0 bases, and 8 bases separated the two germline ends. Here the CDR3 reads CASSLNTYQETQYF. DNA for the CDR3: TGTGCCAGCAGCTTAAACACATACCAAGAGACCCAGTACTTC. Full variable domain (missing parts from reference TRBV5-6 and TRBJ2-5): DAGVTQSPTHLIKTRGQQVTLRCSPKSGHDTVSWYQQALGQGPQFIFQYYEEEERQRGNFPDRFSGHQFPNYSSELNVNALLLGDSALYLCASSLNTYQETQYFGPGTRLLVL.

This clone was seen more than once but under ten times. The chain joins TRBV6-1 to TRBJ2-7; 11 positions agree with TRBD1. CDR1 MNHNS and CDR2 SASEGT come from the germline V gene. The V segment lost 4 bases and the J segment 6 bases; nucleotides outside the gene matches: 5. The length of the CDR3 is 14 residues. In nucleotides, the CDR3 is TGTGCCAGCAGTGCATGGACAGGGGGCGGCGAGCAGTACTTC. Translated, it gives CASSAWTGGGEQYF.

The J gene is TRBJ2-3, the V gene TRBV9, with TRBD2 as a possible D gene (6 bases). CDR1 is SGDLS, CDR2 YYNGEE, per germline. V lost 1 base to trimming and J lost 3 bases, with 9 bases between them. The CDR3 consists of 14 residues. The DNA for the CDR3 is TGTGCCAGCAGCGTACGGGGGACTACAGATACGCAGTATTTT. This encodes CASSVRGTTDTQYF.

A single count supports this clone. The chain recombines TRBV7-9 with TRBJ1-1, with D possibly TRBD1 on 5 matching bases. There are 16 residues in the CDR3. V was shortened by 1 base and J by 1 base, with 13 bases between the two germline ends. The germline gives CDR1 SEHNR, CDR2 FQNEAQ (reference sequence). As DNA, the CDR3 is TGTGCCAGCAGCTTAGGTGTGGGGCCGGCGAACACTGAAGCTTTCTTT. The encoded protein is CASSLGVGPANTEAFF.

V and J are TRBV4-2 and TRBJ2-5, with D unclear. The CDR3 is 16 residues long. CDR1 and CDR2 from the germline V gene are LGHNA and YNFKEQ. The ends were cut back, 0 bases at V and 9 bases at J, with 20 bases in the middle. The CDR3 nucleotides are TGTGCCAGCAGCCAAGATGGCCTCAGCGCGGCTGAGCCCCAGTACTTC. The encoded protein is CASSQDGLSAAEPQYF.

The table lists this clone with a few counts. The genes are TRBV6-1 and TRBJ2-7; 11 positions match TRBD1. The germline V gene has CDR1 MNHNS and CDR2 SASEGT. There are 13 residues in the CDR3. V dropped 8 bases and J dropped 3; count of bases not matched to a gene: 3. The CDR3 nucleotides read TGTGCCAGCCGGGACAGGGGGAACTACGAGCAGTACTTC. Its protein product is CASRDRGNYEQYF.

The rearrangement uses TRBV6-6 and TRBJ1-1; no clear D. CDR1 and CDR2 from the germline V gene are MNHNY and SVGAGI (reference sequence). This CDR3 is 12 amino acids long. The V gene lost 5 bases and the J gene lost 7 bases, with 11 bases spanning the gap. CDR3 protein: CASSDTASEAFF. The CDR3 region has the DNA TGTGCCAGCAGTGATACAGCAAGTGAAGCTTTCTTT.

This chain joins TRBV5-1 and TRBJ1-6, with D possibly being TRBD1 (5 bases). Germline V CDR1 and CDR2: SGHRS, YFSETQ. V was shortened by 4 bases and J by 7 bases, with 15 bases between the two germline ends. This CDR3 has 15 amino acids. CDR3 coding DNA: TGCGCCAGCAGCGCCAGGGTTGGGGAAAATTCACCCCTCCACTTT. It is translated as CASSARVGENSPLHF.

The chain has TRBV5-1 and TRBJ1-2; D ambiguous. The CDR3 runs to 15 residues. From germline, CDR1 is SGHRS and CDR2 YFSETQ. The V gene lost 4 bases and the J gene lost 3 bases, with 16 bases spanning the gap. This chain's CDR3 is CASSADFTGDYGYTF. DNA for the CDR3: TGCGCCAGCAGCGCAGACTTTACCGGTGACTATGGCTACACCTTC.

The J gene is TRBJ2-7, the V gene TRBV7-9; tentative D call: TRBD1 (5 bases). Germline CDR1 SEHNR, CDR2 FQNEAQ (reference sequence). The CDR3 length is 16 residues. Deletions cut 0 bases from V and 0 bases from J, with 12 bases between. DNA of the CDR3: TGTGCCAGCAGCTTAGCTTTAAGACAGTCCTCCTACGAGCAGTACTTC. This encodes CASSLALRQSSYEQYF. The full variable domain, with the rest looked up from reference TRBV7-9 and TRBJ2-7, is DTGVSQNPRHKITKRGQNVTFRCDPISEHNRLYWYRQTLGQGPEFLTYFQNEAQLEKSRLLSDRFSAERPKGSFSTLEIQRTEQGDSAMYLCASSLALRQSSYEQYFGPGTRLTVT.

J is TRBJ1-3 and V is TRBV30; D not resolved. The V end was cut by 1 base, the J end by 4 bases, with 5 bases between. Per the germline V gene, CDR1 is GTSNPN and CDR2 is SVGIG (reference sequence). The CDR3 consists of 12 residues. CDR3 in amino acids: CAWSGQGNTIYF. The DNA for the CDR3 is TGTGCCTGGAGTGGGCAGGGAAACACCATATATTTT. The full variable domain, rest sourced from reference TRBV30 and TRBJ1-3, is SQTIHQWPATLVQPVGSPLSLECTVEGTSNPNLYWYRQAAGRGLQLLFYSVGIGQISSEVPQNLSASRPQDRQFILSSKKLLLSDSGFYLCAWSGQGNTIYFGEGSWLTVV.

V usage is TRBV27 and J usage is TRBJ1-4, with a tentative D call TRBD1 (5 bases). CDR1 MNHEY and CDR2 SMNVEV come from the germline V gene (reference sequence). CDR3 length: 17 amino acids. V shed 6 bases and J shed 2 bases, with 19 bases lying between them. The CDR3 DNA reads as TGTGCCAGCAGCCAGCAGCGGGGGAGTACGACTAATGAAAAACTGTTTTTT. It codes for CASSQQRGSTTNEKLFF.

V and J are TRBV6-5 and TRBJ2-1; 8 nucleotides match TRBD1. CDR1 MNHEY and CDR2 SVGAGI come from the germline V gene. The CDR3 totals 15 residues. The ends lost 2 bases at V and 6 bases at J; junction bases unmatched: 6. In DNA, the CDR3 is TGTGCCAGCAGTTACGAGACAGGGGCTCTCAATGAGCAGTTCTTC. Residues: CASSYETGALNEQFF.

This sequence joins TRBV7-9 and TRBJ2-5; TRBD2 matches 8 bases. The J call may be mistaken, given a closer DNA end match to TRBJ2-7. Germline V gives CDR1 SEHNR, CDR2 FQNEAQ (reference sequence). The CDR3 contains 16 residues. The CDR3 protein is CASSLVLSLADYEQYF. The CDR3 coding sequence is TGTGCCAGCAGCTTAGTTCTTTCACTAGCGGACTACGAGCAGTACTTC.

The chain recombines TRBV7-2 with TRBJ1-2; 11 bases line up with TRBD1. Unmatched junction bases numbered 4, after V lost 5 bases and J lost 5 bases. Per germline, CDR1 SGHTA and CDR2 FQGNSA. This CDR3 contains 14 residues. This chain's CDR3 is CASSTDRGLYGYTF. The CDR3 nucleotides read TGTGCCAGCAGCACGGACAGGGGGCTATATGGCTACACCTTC.

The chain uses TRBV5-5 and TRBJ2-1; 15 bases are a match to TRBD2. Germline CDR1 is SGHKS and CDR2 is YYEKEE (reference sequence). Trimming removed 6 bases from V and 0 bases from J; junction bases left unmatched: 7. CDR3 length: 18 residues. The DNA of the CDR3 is TGTGCCAGCACCCTTCGGACTAGCGGGGGGGGCTCCTACAATGAGCAGTTCTTC. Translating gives CASTLRTSGGGSYNEQFF.

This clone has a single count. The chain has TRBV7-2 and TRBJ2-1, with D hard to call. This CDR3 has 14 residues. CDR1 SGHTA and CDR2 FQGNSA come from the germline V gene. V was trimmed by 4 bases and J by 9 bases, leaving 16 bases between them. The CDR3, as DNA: TGTGCCAGCAGCTCGGTATTAGCTACCGCTGAGCAGTTCTTC. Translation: CASSSVLATAEQFF.

CDR3 in amino acids: CSVHQGNEQFF. For the CDR3, the DNA is TGCAGCGTCCACCAGGGGAATGAGCAGTTCTTC. The rearrangement joins TRBV29-1 to TRBJ2-1; a possible D gene is TRBD1 (6 bases). Germline lookup yields CDR1 SQVTM and CDR2 ANQGSEA. The CDR3 runs to 11 residues. Between the trimmed V and J ends, which lost 6 bases and 7 bases, there was a span of 10 bases.

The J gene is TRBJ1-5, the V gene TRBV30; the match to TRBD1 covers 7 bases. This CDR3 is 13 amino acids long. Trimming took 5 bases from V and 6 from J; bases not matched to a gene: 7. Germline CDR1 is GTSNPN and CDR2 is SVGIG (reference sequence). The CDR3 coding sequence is TGTGCCTGGGGGGACAGCTTCGCTCAGCCCCAGCATTTT. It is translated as CAWGDSFAQPQHF.

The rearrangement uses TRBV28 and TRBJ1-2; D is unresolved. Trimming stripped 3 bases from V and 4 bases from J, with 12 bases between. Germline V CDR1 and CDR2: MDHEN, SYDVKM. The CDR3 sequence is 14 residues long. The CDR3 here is CASSFSTETYGYTF. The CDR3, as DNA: TGTGCCAGCAGTTTTAGCACGGAGACCTATGGCTACACCTTC.

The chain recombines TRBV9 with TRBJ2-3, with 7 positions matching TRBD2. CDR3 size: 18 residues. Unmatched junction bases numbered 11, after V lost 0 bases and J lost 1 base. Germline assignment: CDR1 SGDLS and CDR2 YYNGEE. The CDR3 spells CASSVATTASGRTDTQYF. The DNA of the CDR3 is TGTGCCAGCAGCGTAGCTACCACGGCTAGCGGACGCACAGATACGCAGTATTTT.

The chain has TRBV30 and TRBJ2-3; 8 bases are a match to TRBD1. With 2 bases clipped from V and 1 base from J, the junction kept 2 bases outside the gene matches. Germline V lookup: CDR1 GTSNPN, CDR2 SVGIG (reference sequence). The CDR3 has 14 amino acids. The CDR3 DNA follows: TGTGCCTGGAGTAGGGGACAGGGCACAGATACGCAGTATTTT. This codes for CAWSRGQGTDTQYF.

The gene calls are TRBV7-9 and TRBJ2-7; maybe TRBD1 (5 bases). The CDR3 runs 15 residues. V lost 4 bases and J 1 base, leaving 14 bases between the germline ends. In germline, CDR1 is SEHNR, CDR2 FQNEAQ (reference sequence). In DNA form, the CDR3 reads TGTGCCAGCAGCTCGCTCGGGCAGGGTTCCTACGAGCAGTACTTC. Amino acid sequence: CASSSLGQGSYEQYF.

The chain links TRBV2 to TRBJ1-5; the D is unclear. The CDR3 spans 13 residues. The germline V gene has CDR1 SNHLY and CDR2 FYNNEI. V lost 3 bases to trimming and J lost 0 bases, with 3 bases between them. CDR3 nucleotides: TGTGCCAGCAGTGAGTATAGCAATCAGCCCCAGCATTTT. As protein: CASSEYSNQPQHF.

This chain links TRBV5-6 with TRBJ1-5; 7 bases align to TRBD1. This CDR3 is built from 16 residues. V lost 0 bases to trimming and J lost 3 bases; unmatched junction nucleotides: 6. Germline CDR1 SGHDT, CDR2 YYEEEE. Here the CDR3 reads CASSLGRGQYNQPQHF. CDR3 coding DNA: TGTGCCAGCAGCTTGGGGCGGGGACAGTACAATCAGCCCCAGCATTTT.

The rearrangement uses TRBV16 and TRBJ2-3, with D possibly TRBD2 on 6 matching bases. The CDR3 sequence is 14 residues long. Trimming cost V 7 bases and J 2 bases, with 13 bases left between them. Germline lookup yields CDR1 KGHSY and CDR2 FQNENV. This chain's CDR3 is CASKGGSDTDTQYF. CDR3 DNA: TGTGCCAGCAAAGGAGGGTCCGACACAGATACGCAGTATTTT.

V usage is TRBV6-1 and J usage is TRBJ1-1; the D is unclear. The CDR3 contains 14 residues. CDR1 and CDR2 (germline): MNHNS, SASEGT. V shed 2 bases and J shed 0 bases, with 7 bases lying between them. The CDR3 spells CASSENYMNTEAFF. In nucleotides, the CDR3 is TGTGCCAGCAGTGAAAACTACATGAACACTGAAGCTTTCTTT.